One sample yielded the 13 T cell receptor beta chains listed below, sequenced in a study of cytomegalovirus exposure and HLA in healthy donors. Vbeta (60) and Jbeta (13) primers were used in the PCR. The method was immunoSEQ multiplex PCR; TCRdb's version includes in-frame clones alone and lacks a portion of them. This table has about 200,000 clones, roughly 70% appearing once. Sequenced sample: PBMCs. Receptors were obtained from a woman aged 25 to 39 in good health and CMV-seronegative.

The rearrangement links TRBV18 to TRBJ2-1; 7 nucleotides line up with TRBD2. V shed 6 bases, J shed 8 bases, and the junction held 10 bases outside the gene matches. This CDR3 contains 14 residues. Germline V lookup: CDR1 KGHSH, CDR2 LQKENI. CDR3 loop: CASSWRGSIDEQFF. The CDR3 bases are TGTGCCAGCTCCTGGCGGGGGTCTATCGATGAGCAGTTCTTC.

The chain links TRBV2 to TRBJ1-1; 9 positions match TRBD1. Germline V gives CDR1 SNHLY, CDR2 FYNNEI. This CDR3 comprises 13 residues. With 9 bases clipped from V and 5 bases from J, the junction kept 7 bases outside the gene matches. The CDR3 spells CASPQGASTEAFF. CDR3 sequence (DNA): TGTGCCAGTCCACAGGGGGCGAGTACTGAAGCTTTCTTT.

V is TRBV27 and J is TRBJ2-1; TRBD2 agrees at 7 bases. CDR1 MNHEY and CDR2 SMNVEV come from the germline V gene (reference sequence). The CDR3 is made up of 18 amino acids. Trimming removed 3 bases from V and 0 bases from J; junction bases left unmatched: 11. The chain's CDR3 is CASSFVPFGGSSYNEQFF. CDR3 nucleotides: TGTGCCAGCAGTTTCGTGCCCTTTGGCGGGAGCTCCTACAATGAGCAGTTCTTC.

This clone has only one observation. The gene calls are TRBV29-1 and TRBJ1-2; D gene ambiguous. Germline CDR1 reads SQVTM; CDR2 reads ANQGSEA. This CDR3 comprises 12 residues. V lost 6 bases, J lost 4 bases, and 12 bases lay in between. The CDR3 protein is CSVVPRGYGYTF. The CDR3 bases are TGCAGCGTAGTACCTCGCGGCTATGGCTACACCTTC.

This chain connects TRBV19 to TRBJ2-1; the D gene is possibly TRBD2 (6 bases). V was trimmed by 11 bases and J by 0 bases, leaving 11 bases between them. Per the germline V gene, CDR1 is LNHDA and CDR2 is SQIVND (reference sequence). This CDR3 has 13 amino acids. The CDR3 protein is CAVSGSSYNEQFF. As DNA, the CDR3 is TGTGCCGTTAGCGGCAGCTCCTACAATGAGCAGTTCTTC.

The chain couples TRBV11-2 to TRBJ2-5, with D possibly TRBD1 on 6 matching bases. V was clipped by 4 bases and J by 0 bases, with 15 bases between them. Germline V lookup: CDR1 SGHAT, CDR2 FQNNGV. The CDR3 totals 16 residues. Written as DNA, the CDR3 is TGTGCCAGCAGCTCACGACAGGTCCCGTACCAAGAGACCCAGTACTTC. It specifies CASSSRQVPYQETQYF.

Worth noting for this clone: The junction departs from germline at one end; a sequencing error may be responsible. The V gene is TRBV7-9, the J gene TRBJ1-5; D perhaps matches TRBD1 (5 bases). The CDR3 has 14 residues. Germline-derived CDR1 and CDR2 are SEHNR and FQNEAQ (reference sequence). CDR3 protein: CAPPDTPENQRQHF. The CDR3 DNA reads TGTGCCCCCCCGGACACCCCTGAGAACCAGCGCCAGCATTTT.

The rearrangement joins TRBV4-1 to TRBJ2-5; 9 bases line up with TRBD2. The CDR3 spans 16 residues. J was trimmed by 5 bases and V by 1 base; bases with no gene match: 8. Germline lookup yields CDR1 MGHRA and CDR2 YSYEKL. DNA of the CDR3: TGCGCCAGCAGCCAAGGGATTAGCGGGAGACTTGAGACCCAGTACTTC. Protein sequence: CASSQGISGRLETQYF.

The sample holds a few counts of this clone. V usage is TRBV10-1 and J usage is TRBJ2-7; no firm D call. V was cut by 3 bases and J by 0 bases, with 9 bases left in between. Germline loops: CDR1 WNHNN, CDR2 SYGVQD (reference sequence). The CDR3 is made up of 14 amino acids. CDR3 DNA sequence: TGCGCCAGCAGTGAATCGGGTATCTCCTACGAGCAGTACTTC. Its protein product is CASSESGISYEQYF.

The table lists this clone with a few counts. The rearrangement joins TRBV11-2 to TRBJ2-7, with TRBD1 matching over 10 bases. In germline, CDR1 is SGHAT, CDR2 FQNNGV. J lost 3 bases, V lost 5 bases, and 4 bases had no gene match. This CDR3 comprises 14 residues. DNA of the CDR3: TGTGCCAGCAGCCCCTGGACAGGGGGCTACGAGCAGTACTTC. Protein sequence: CASSPWTGGYEQYF.

This clone was counted a few times. The rearrangement links TRBV18 to TRBJ2-1; 11 bases fit TRBD2. Germline V lookup: CDR1 KGHSH, CDR2 LQKENI. The CDR3 runs 15 residues. V trimming: 6 bases; J trimming: 3 bases; junction bases outside the gene matches: 4. CDR3 nucleotides: TGTGCCAGCTCCGCCGGGACTAGCGGCTACAATGAGCAGTTCTTC. Its protein is CASSAGTSGYNEQFF. Using reference TRBV18 and TRBJ2-1 for the parts outside the CDR3, the full variable domain is NAGVMQNPRHLVRRRGQEARLRCSPMKGHSHVYWYRQLPEEGLKFMVYLQKENIIDESGMPKERFSAEFPKEGPSILRIQQVVRGDSAAYFCASSAGTSGYNEQFFGPGTRLTVL.

The rearrangement joins TRBV5-4 to TRBJ2-1; tentative D call: TRBD2 (5 bases). Trimming took off 4 bases at V and 10 bases at J, with 15 bases between the two ends. The germline CDR1 and CDR2 sequences are SGHNT and YYREEE (reference sequence). The length of the CDR3 is 13 residues. In nucleotides, the CDR3 is TGTGCCAGCAGCCTCGAGGACTTCGGCGAGCAGTTCTTC. This translates into CASSLEDFGEQFF.

V usage is TRBV19 and J usage is TRBJ2-7; no definite D call. Germline V lookup: CDR1 LNHDA, CDR2 SQIVND (reference sequence). The ends were cut back, 3 bases at V and 2 bases at J, with 11 bases in the middle. The CDR3 runs 14 residues. The chain's CDR3 is CASSIWLTAYEQYF. CDR3 coding DNA: TGTGCCAGTAGTATCTGGCTTACCGCCTACGAGCAGTACTTC.